Each of the 25 T cell receptor beta chains below was sequenced from the same sample in a study of CD8+ T cells in alopecia areata. RNA was isolated and reverse transcribed to cDNA, the sequencing template. The method was immunoSEQ multiplex PCR; TCRdb's version includes in-frame clones alone and lacks a portion of them. This sample carries approximately 180,000 clones, 50% to 75% of them seen once, and the ten largest clones take around 15%. Treatment denoted: oral pan-JAK inhibitor, 5-10 mg twice daily. Sample: CD4+ T cells sorted from blood, taken at approximately week 60, from a patient treated with tofacitinib. The receptors shown here come from a human donor with alopecia areata.

The table lists this clone with a few counts. This chain links TRBV5-6 with TRBJ2-7, with D possibly being TRBD1 (5 bases). Looked up from germline, CDR1 is SGHDT and CDR2 is YYEEEE. The CDR3 totals 14 residues. Trimming pared 5 bases from V and 2 bases from J, leaving 14 bases between. The DNA for the CDR3 is TGTGCCAGCAGTCCCCAGGGTGTGACCTACGAGCAGTACTTC. This sequence encodes CASSPQGVTYEQYF.

V gene TRBV4-2 combines with J gene TRBJ2-3; 12 nucleotides line up with TRBD2. The CDR3 sequence is 16 residues long. Germline V gene data show CDR1 as LGHNA and CDR2 as YNFKEQ. V shed 0 bases and J 4 bases; nucleotides not matched to a gene: 2. The CDR3 coding sequence is TGTGCCAGCAGCCAAGAGGCTAGCGGGGGGGCAGATACGCAGTATTTT. Residues: CASSQEASGGADTQYF.

The genes are TRBV7-9 and TRBJ2-4; TRBD1 or TRBD2 may be the D gene (6 bases each). CDR3 length: 14 amino acids. Trimming pared 4 bases from V and 6 bases from J, leaving 13 bases between. Per germline, CDR1 SEHNR and CDR2 FQNEAQ (reference sequence). Here the CDR3 DNA reads TGTGCCAGCAGCTCAGAACAGGGACTAAACATTCAGTACTTC. The encoded protein is CASSSEQGLNIQYF. Full variable domain (missing parts from reference TRBV7-9 and TRBJ2-4): DTGVSQNPRHKITKRGQNVTFRCDPISEHNRLYWYRQTLGQGPEFLTYFQNEAQLEKSRLLSDRFSAERPKGSFSTLEIQRTEQGDSAMYLCASSSEQGLNIQYFGAGTRLSVL.

J is TRBJ1-5 and V is TRBV29-1; 8 bases align to TRBD1. The CDR3 has 12 residues. CDR1 is SQVTM and CDR2 is ANQGSEA in the germline V gene. Trimming at V came to 4 bases and at J to 9 bases, leaving 5 bases not matched to a gene. CDR3 in DNA: TGCAGCGTTGGGACAGGGCGTGGGCCCCAGCATTTT. This translates into CSVGTGRGPQHF.

V usage is TRBV18 and J usage is TRBJ1-1; D gene uncertain. The CDR3 runs 13 residues. CDR1 and CDR2 from the germline V gene are KGHSH and LQKENI. Trimming pared 4 bases from V and 1 base from J, leaving 7 bases between. Here the CDR3 DNA reads TGTGCCAGCTCACAGGGATCGAACACTGAAGCTTTCTTT. Residues: CASSQGSNTEAFF.

The genes are TRBV9 and TRBJ2-1; D is ambiguous. The germline CDR1 and CDR2 sequences are SGDLS and YYNGEE. V dropped 0 bases and J dropped 4 bases, with 5 bases sitting between them. CDR3 length equals 13 residues. The CDR3 here is CASSVEVYNEQFF. CDR3 DNA: TGTGCCAGCAGCGTAGAGGTTTACAATGAGCAGTTCTTC.

The chain carries TRBV5-1 and TRBJ2-2; perhaps TRBD1 as D (5 bases). CDR1 and CDR2 from the germline V gene are SGHRS and YFSETQ. The CDR3 totals 14 residues. The germline V and J ends were trimmed by 4 bases and 6 bases, with 13 bases remaining between them. CDR3 in DNA: TGCGCCAGCAGCGGCAGGGTTGAGTCCGGGGAGCTGTTTTTT. It encodes CASSGRVESGELFF.

This sequence joins TRBV2 and TRBJ1-1; TRBD1 might be the D (5 bases). V was cut by 1 base and J by 2 bases, with 8 bases left in between. The CDR3 spans 14 residues. Germline V gene lookup returns CDR1 SNHLY and CDR2 FYNNEI. CDR3 sequence reads: CASSEGRGNTEAFF. CDR3 nucleotide sequence: TGTGCCAGCAGTGAAGGAAGGGGAAACACTGAAGCTTTCTTT.

The genes are TRBV14 and TRBJ1-1; 10 nucleotides align to TRBD1. The CDR3 contains 14 residues. V shed 4 bases, J shed 6 bases, and the junction held 5 bases outside the gene matches. CDR1 and CDR2 (germline): SGHDN, FVKESK. The DNA of the CDR3 is TGTGCCAGCAGCCCCCCCGGACAGGGGGCTGAAGCTTTCTTT. This sequence encodes CASSPPGQGAEAFF.

This chain uses TRBV13 with TRBJ2-7; 8 nucleotides match TRBD1. The CDR3 has 17 residues. V gave up 4 bases and J gave up 2 bases; unmatched junction bases: 13. Germline CDR1 and CDR2: PRHDT and FYEKMQ (reference sequence). CDR3 protein: CASSSRTGYGTTYEQYF. Written as DNA, the CDR3 is TGTGCCAGCAGCTCGCGGACAGGGTACGGTACGACCTACGAGCAGTACTTC.

This clone was detected only a few times. The V gene is TRBV7-8, the J gene TRBJ2-3, with D unresolved. V lost 8 bases and J 6 bases, leaving 24 bases between the germline ends. The CDR3 has 16 amino acids. Germline values: CDR1 SGHVS, CDR2 FQNEAQ. The CDR3 DNA reads TGTGCCAGCGCTCCCACTTTTTCGGGTTTGCGTGATACGCAGTATTTT. Protein product: CASAPTFSGLRDTQYF.

The V and J genes are TRBV13 and TRBJ2-5; possibly TRBD2 for D (6 bases). CDR1 is PRHDT and CDR2 is FYEKMQ in the germline V gene (reference sequence). CDR3 length: 15 residues. V was pared by 6 bases and J by 3 bases, with 17 bases between. CDR3 in amino acids: CASRQALAYEETQYF. CDR3 coding DNA: TGTGCCAGCAGGCAAGCCCTAGCGTACGAAGAGACCCAGTACTTC.

The genes are TRBV5-1 and TRBJ2-5, with 7 bases that match TRBD1. The CDR3 spans 15 residues. CDR1 is SGHRS and CDR2 is YFSETQ in the germline V gene. V trimming: 5 bases; J trimming: 1 base; junction bases outside the gene matches: 8. The CDR3 sequence: CASRMHWDSQETQYF. The DNA for the CDR3 is TGCGCCAGCAGAATGCACTGGGACAGCCAAGAGACCCAGTACTTC.

The chain uses TRBV30 and TRBJ1-2, with D maybe TRBD1 (5 bases). The CDR3 is 13 amino acids. Trimming shortened V by 1 base and J by 6 bases, and 12 bases separated the two germline ends. In germline, CDR1 is GTSNPN, CDR2 SVGIG (reference sequence). CDR3 sequence (DNA): TGTGCCTGGAGTGATCAGGGTAGGGATGGCTACACCTTC. Translated, it gives CAWSDQGRDGYTF.

Within the sample, this clone is medium-sized. The chain carries TRBV7-6 and TRBJ2-3; D uncertain. In germline, CDR1 is SGHVS, CDR2 FNYEAQ. Trimming shortened V by 4 bases and J by 8 bases, and 10 bases separated the two germline ends. The CDR3 runs to 12 residues. The CDR3, as DNA: TGTGCCAGCAGCTACGAGTTTGGTACGCAGTATTTT. Amino acid sequence: CASSYEFGTQYF.

The sample holds a few counts of this clone. The chain carries TRBV18 and TRBJ1-1, with unresolved D. The germline V gene has CDR1 KGHSH and CDR2 LQKENI. V gave up 1 base and J gave up 6 bases, with 6 bases separating them. This CDR3 comprises 12 residues. The DNA for the CDR3 is TGTGCCAGCTCACCACAGCGGGCTGAAGCTTTCTTT. The encoded protein is CASSPQRAEAFF. The complete variable domain, with remaining parts taken from reference TRBV18 and TRBJ1-1, reads NAGVMQNPRHLVRRRGQEARLRCSPMKGHSHVYWYRQLPEEGLKFMVYLQKENIIDESGMPKERFSAEFPKEGPSILRIQQVVRGDSAAYFCASSPQRAEAFFGQGTRLTVV.

In this sample, this clone turned up a few times. V usage is TRBV5-1 and J usage is TRBJ2-7; no clear D. This CDR3 contains 14 residues. The V gene lost 1 base and the J gene lost 0 bases, with 8 bases spanning the gap. The germline V gene has CDR1 SGHRS and CDR2 YFSETQ. The CDR3, as DNA: TGCGCCAGCAGCTTGACGCAGAACTCCTACGAGCAGTACTTC. Its translation: CASSLTQNSYEQYF.

This clone was counted between two and nine times. The chain uses TRBV15 and TRBJ1-1, with D unresolved. Germline V gives CDR1 LNHNV, CDR2 YYDKDF (reference sequence). The CDR3 has 13 residues. Between the trimmed V and J ends, which lost 2 bases and 3 bases, there was a span of 7 bases. The CDR3 protein is CATSRLRDTEAFF. The CDR3 DNA is TGTGCCACCAGCAGATTAAGAGACACTGAAGCTTTCTTT.

CDR3 sequence: CASGDRRHGYTF. The DNA of the CDR3 is TGTGCCAGCGGGGACAGGAGGCATGGCTACACCTTC. The rearrangement uses TRBV5-8 and TRBJ1-2; 8 bases agree with TRBD1. The junction had 5 bases not matched to a gene; V was cut back by 7 bases and J by 6 bases. Germline V lookup: CDR1 SGHTS, CDR2 YDEGEE. The CDR3 has 12 amino acids.

This chain links TRBV5-6 with TRBJ1-6; 7 nucleotides align to TRBD1. With V trimmed by 7 bases and J by 9 bases, 10 bases remained unmatched. The CDR3 runs 14 residues. Germline V gives CDR1 SGHDT, CDR2 YYEEEE. Here the CDR3 reads CASGRGTVGSPLHF. In DNA form, the CDR3 reads TGTGCCAGCGGAAGAGGGACAGTCGGTTCACCCCTCCACTTT. Together with reference TRBV5-6 and TRBJ1-6, the CDR3 gives the full variable domain: DAGVTQSPTHLIKTRGQQVTLRCSPKSGHDTVSWYQQALGQGPQFIFQYYEEEERQRGNFPDRFSGHQFPNYSSELNVNALLLGDSALYLCASGRGTVGSPLHFGNGTRLTVT.

The chain uses TRBV18 and TRBJ2-1; 8 bases align to TRBD2. The CDR3 has 14 amino acids. The V gene end was trimmed by 2 bases and the J gene end by 6 bases; junction bases not matched to a gene: 3. Germline CDR1 KGHSH, CDR2 LQKENI. The CDR3 bases are TGTGCCAGCTCACCAGGGGGACTAGGCAATGAGCAGTTCTTC. Translating it yields CASSPGGLGNEQFF.

The chain recombines TRBV5-1 with TRBJ1-1, with D possibly being TRBD1 (5 bases). The V end lost 1 base, the J end lost 1 base, and 11 bases lay between the germline ends. CDR3 length: 15 residues. Germline CDR1 and CDR2: SGHRS and YFSETQ. DNA of the CDR3: TGCGCCAGCAGCTTGATGTTCGGGGGGAACACTGAAGCTTTCTTT. Its translation is CASSLMFGGNTEAFF.

The sample holds a few counts of this clone. The V call is TRBV4-1, the J call TRBJ1-1; TRBD1 agrees at 7 bases. Germline CDR1 and CDR2: MGHRA and YSYEKL. Losses at the gene ends were 2 bases for V and 1 base for J; bases not matched to a gene: 4. This CDR3 has 15 amino acids. In DNA, the CDR3 is TGCGCCAGCAGCCAAATCGGGACAGCGAACACTGAAGCTTTCTTT. Translating gives CASSQIGTANTEAFF.

The chain carries TRBV4-1 and TRBJ2-1, with 8 bases identical to TRBD2. The germline CDR1 and CDR2 sequences are MGHRA and YSYEKL. The CDR3 sequence is 17 residues long. V was clipped by 0 bases and J by 1 base; unmatched bases: 5. DNA of the CDR3: TGCGCCAGCAGCCAAGATCCTGAGCGGGGGTCCTACAATGAGCAGTTCTTC. Protein product: CASSQDPERGSYNEQFF.

This clone was counted only a few times. The chain links TRBV9 to TRBJ1-3; the match to TRBD1 covers 7 bases. V dropped 3 bases and J dropped 7; count of bases not matched to a gene: 19. The CDR3 is 18 amino acids. Germline V gene lookup returns CDR1 SGDLS and CDR2 YYNGEE. CDR3 region: CASSEQPLRGGLSNTIYF. The CDR3 DNA reads TGTGCCAGCAGCGAACAGCCCCTCCGAGGGGGCTTATCGAACACCATATATTTT.